These 6 T cell receptor beta chains were all obtained from the same sample, sequenced in a study of shared clonotypes between healthy human individuals. The data were produced by immunoSEQ multiplex PCR, yet TCRdb's version contains in-frame clones alone and is incomplete. The sample lists about 2.3 million clones; under 95% were seen once. Specimen: naive CD4+ T cells from PBMCs. Regarding subset: CD45RA+ positively selected. The source of these receptors is a man aged 18 to 35 in good health. Some clones in this sample may be carry-over from other donors' samples.

This clone appeared a single time. This chain uses TRBV9 with TRBJ2-5; TRBD2 matches at 8 bases. This CDR3 is built from 15 residues. V gave up 1 base and J gave up 5 bases; unmatched junction bases: 7. Germline assignment: CDR1 SGDLS and CDR2 YYNGEE. This CDR3 reads CASSVSRGAYETQYF. The CDR3 DNA reads TGTGCCAGCAGCGTATCGCGGGGGGCGTACGAGACCCAGTACTTC.

The genes are TRBV14 and TRBJ2-2; possible D gene TRBD1, 5 bases. Trimming removed 6 bases at V and 5 bases at J, with 16 bases between. The CDR3 contains 15 residues. Per the germline V gene, CDR1 is SGHDN and CDR2 is FVKESK. The CDR3 DNA reads as TGTGCCAGCAGAAAGGGGCCCCTGAGGACCGGGGAGCTGTTTTTT. Translated, it gives CASRKGPLRTGELFF.

The chain couples TRBV27 to TRBJ2-2, with 7 bases lining up with TRBD2. CDR3 length equals 13 residues. Looked up from germline, CDR1 is MNHEY and CDR2 is SMNVEV (reference sequence). V lost 4 bases and J lost 7; bases outside the gene matches: 3. The CDR3 here is CASSWREGGELFF. CDR3 nucleotides: TGTGCCAGCAGTTGGAGGGAGGGCGGGGAGCTGTTTTTT.

This clone came up a few times. The chain uses TRBV19 and TRBJ2-1, with TRBD2 identical over 13 bases. CDR1 and CDR2 (germline): LNHDA, SQIVND (reference sequence). This CDR3 region has 16 residues. V was clipped by 4 bases and J by 2 bases; unmatched bases: 2. Here the CDR3 DNA reads TGTGCCAGTAGTACGACTAGCGGGAGGACCTACAATGAGCAGTTCTTC. It encodes CASSTTSGRTYNEQFF. The variable domain in full, completed from reference TRBV19 and TRBJ2-1, reads DGGITQSPKYLFRKEGQNVTLSCEQNLNHDAMYWYRQDPGQGLRLIYYSQIVNDFQKGDIAEGYSVSREKKESFPLTVTSAQKNPTAFYLCASSTTSGRTYNEQFFGPGTRLTVL.

The chain is built from TRBV4-2 and TRBJ2-7; D is unresolved. The CDR3 runs 14 residues. Germline V gives CDR1 LGHNA, CDR2 YNFKEQ. The V end lost 1 base, the J end lost 3 bases, and 10 bases lay between the germline ends. The CDR3 nucleotides are TGTGCCAGCAGCCAAGTAGGTGGTTACTACGAGCAGTACTTC. Translating it yields CASSQVGGYYEQYF.

The V call is TRBV28, the J call TRBJ2-7, with unresolved D. The CDR3 contains 11 residues. The V and J ends lost 7 bases and 4 bases respectively, with 8 bases between them. Germline CDR1 is MDHEN and CDR2 is SYDVKM. CDR3 in amino acids: CASTAVYEQYF. The CDR3 DNA follows: TGTGCCAGCACGGCGGTTTACGAGCAGTACTTC. Combining the CDR3 with reference TRBV28 and TRBJ2-7 gives the whole variable domain DVKVTQSSRYLVKRTGEKVFLECVQDMDHENMFWYRQDPGLGLRLIYFSYDVKMKEKGDIPEGYSVSREKKERFSLILESASTNQTSMYLCASTAVYEQYFGPGTRLTVT.